This T cell receptor (beta chain) was sequenced in a study of CD4 T cells in relation to SARS-CoV-2 and coronaviruses. Unexposed donor CD4+ T cells date from about 2011-2018, before the COVID-19 pandemic. After around nine days of culture, CD4+ T cells were isolated. With respect to this clone: Its antigen is unidentified.

The junction had 0 bases not matched to a gene; V was cut back by 5 bases and J by 2 bases. The CDR3 runs 12 residues. Germline V gene data show CDR1 as GTSNPN and CDR2 as SVGIG (reference sequence). Some clones are missing from TCRdb's copy, which holds only in-frame ones; the method was immunoSEQ multiplex PCR. The sample includes roughly 18,000 clones, roughly 80% of them seen just once. The chain employs TRBV30 and TRBJ1-2, with 9 bases aligning to TRBD1. The sequence was obtained from a human donor in good health. Sequenced material: CD4+ T cells from PBMCs, cultured in vitro. This CDR3 reads CAWGTGNYGYTF. The CDR3 DNA reads as TGTGCCTGGGGGACAGGGAACTATGGCTACACCTTC.